Each of the 21 T cell receptor beta chains below was sequenced from the same sample in a study of OX40 agonist ivuxolimab in advanced cancers. Profiling relied on immunoSEQ multiplex PCR, and the TCRdb table lists in-frame clones only, not all of them. The top ten clones hold under 0.55% of a sample with 80,000 to 100,000 clones, around 88% of them seen once. The material was CD4+ or CD8+ T cells sorted from blood, obtained in a trial of the OX40 agonist ivuxolimab. The receptors were gathered from an adult with an advanced solid tumor such as melanoma, head and neck, liver or kidney cancer.

This chain connects TRBV21-1 to TRBJ2-5; the D segment call TRBD1 is taken from the table without a DNA check. TRBV21-1 is described as a pseudogene. The CDR3 length is 14 residues. Here the CDR3 reads CASSKRDREETQYF. The CDR3 DNA is TGTGCCAGCAGCAAGAGGGACAGAGAAGAGACCCAGTACTTC.

The chain links TRBV6-5 to TRBJ2-3; D gene unclear. CDR1 is MNHEY, CDR2 SVGAGI, per germline. CDR3 length: 12 residues. Trimming shortened V by 7 bases and J by 1 base, and 6 bases separated the two germline ends. CDR3 bases: TGTGCCAGCACTCTCGGCACAGATACGCAGTATTTT. Its translation: CASTLGTDTQYF.

This rearrangement joins TRBV29-1 to TRBJ2-7; the match to TRBD1 covers 7 bases. The trim removed 6 bases at V and 2 bases at J, leaving 10 bases unmatched. From germline, CDR1 is SQVTM and CDR2 ANQGSEA. The CDR3 sequence is 14 residues long. Here the CDR3 reads CSVRPAGGTYEQYF. The CDR3 DNA reads TGCAGCGTCCGCCCTGCAGGGGGAACCTACGAGCAGTACTTC.

This chain joins TRBV5-4 and TRBJ1-1; D perhaps matches TRBD1 (6 bases). Germline-derived CDR1 and CDR2 are SGHNT and YYREEE (reference sequence). CDR3 length: 13 residues. V gave up 0 bases and J gave up 11 bases, with 14 bases separating them. CDR3 region: CASSLGGALWAFF. CDR3 DNA: TGTGCCAGCAGCTTGGGGGGGGCGCTTTGGGCTTTCTTT.

The chain has TRBV15 and TRBJ2-7; 7 bases are a match to TRBD1. The J segment lost 6 bases and the V segment lost 0 bases, leaving 5 bases of the junction unmatched. CDR1 LNHNV and CDR2 YYDKDF come from the germline V gene (reference sequence). The CDR3 covers 14 residues. The CDR3 region is CATSRDGTVGEQYF. The CDR3 coding sequence is TGTGCCACCAGCAGAGATGGGACAGTAGGCGAGCAGTACTTC. The entire variable domain, with the rest obtained from reference TRBV15 and TRBJ2-7, is as follows: DAMVIQNPRYQVTQFGKPVTLSCSQTLNHNVMYWYQQKSSQAPKLLFHYYDKDFNNEADTPDNFQSRRPNTSFCFLDIRSPGLGDTAMYLCATSRDGTVGEQYFGPGTRLTVT.

A single count supports this clone. The V gene is TRBV2, the J gene TRBJ2-7, with a possible D match to TRBD2 (7 bases). Germline values: CDR1 SNHLY, CDR2 FYNNEI. V was cut by 10 bases and J by 5 bases, with 21 bases left in between. This CDR3 spans 14 amino acids. CDR3 sequence (DNA): TGTGCCACCCTGAATGGGGGGGCTTATGACGAGCAGTACTTC. It specifies CATLNGGAYDEQYF.

This clone turned up a few times. The conserved closing phenylalanine or tryptophan is absent in this CDR3, likely reflecting a read error. DNA of the CDR3: TGTGCCAGCAGTGAGACCCGGGACCGATACAATTCACCCCTCCACCTT. Protein: CASSETRDRYNSPLHL. This chain links TRBV2 with TRBJ1-6, with D tentatively TRBD1 (5 bases). The CDR3 totals 16 residues. From germline, CDR1 is SNHLY and CDR2 FYNNEI. Trimming removed 3 bases at V and 7 bases at J, with 16 bases between.

The chain joins TRBV7-2 to TRBJ2-5, with 9 positions matching TRBD2. The CDR3 loop spans 15 amino acids. V lost 6 bases and J lost 1; bases outside the gene matches: 6. Germline V CDR1 and CDR2: SGHTA, FQGNSA. CDR3 protein: CASSLRLAVQETQYF. In nucleotides, the CDR3 is TGTGCCAGCAGTCTTAGACTAGCGGTCCAAGAGACCCAGTACTTC. Supplemented by reference TRBV7-2 and TRBJ2-5, the full variable domain reads GAGVSQSPSNKVTEKGKDVELRCDPISGHTALYWYRQSLGQGLEFLIYFQGNSAPDKSGLPSDRFSAERTGGSVSTLTIQRTQQEDSAVYLCASSLRLAVQETQYFGPGTRLLVL.

This chain uses TRBV7-9 with TRBJ2-7, with D hard to call. V was shortened by 0 bases and J by 0 bases, with 3 bases between the two germline ends. In germline, CDR1 is SEHNR, CDR2 FQNEAQ (reference sequence). The CDR3 has 13 residues. CDR3 amino acids: CASSLAHSYEQYF. The CDR3 nucleotides are TGTGCCAGCAGCTTAGCACACTCCTACGAGCAGTACTTC.

The genes are TRBV4-1 and TRBJ1-1; 10 nucleotides line up with TRBD1. J gave up 4 bases and V 8 bases, and 16 bases lay outside the gene matches. The length of the CDR3 is 17 residues. Per germline, CDR1 MGHRA and CDR2 YSYEKL. CDR3 DNA: TGCGCCAGCCGCCCGGGGGGACAGGGGAAAAGGAGCACTGAAGCTTTCTTT. It encodes CASRPGGQGKRSTEAFF.

The chain uses TRBV9 and TRBJ1-5; D is unclear. V was clipped by 0 bases and J by 7 bases, with 20 bases between them. The CDR3 loop spans 17 amino acids. Germline V gene sequence: CDR1 SGDLS, CDR2 YYNGEE. The CDR3 reads CASSVDDAGELGQPQHF. The CDR3 DNA reads as TGTGCCAGCAGCGTAGATGACGCCGGGGAGCTTGGACAGCCCCAGCATTTT.

The rearrangement joins TRBV6-5 to TRBJ1-5; D is undetermined. There are 15 residues in the CDR3. Trimming removed 4 bases from V and 4 bases from J, with 14 bases in between. The germline V gene encodes CDR1 MNHEY and CDR2 SVGAGI. CDR3 sequence (DNA): TGTGCCAGCAGTTTGCCCGGGTCTGGGAATCAGCCCCAGCATTTT. It encodes CASSLPGSGNQPQHF.

The gene calls are TRBV11-3 and TRBJ2-1; D gene uncertain. V was clipped by 4 bases and J by 10 bases, with 11 bases between them. The CDR3 totals 12 residues. From germline, CDR1 is SGHNT and CDR2 YENEEA. CDR3 region: CASSSPSGEQFF. For the CDR3, the DNA is TGTGCCAGCAGCTCCCCGTCCGGGGAGCAGTTCTTC.

The chain links TRBV7-6 to TRBJ2-7; a weak D match, TRBD2 (6 bases). The CDR3 length is 16 residues. Trimming took off 1 base at V and 2 bases at J, with 15 bases between the two ends. The germline V gene encodes CDR1 SGHVS and CDR2 FNYEAQ. The CDR3 region is CASSLGVGTGTYEQYF. The CDR3 DNA reads as TGTGCCAGCAGCTTAGGGGTAGGGACTGGGACCTACGAGCAGTACTTC.

The V call is TRBV27, the J call TRBJ2-2; no reliable D call. This CDR3 comprises 14 residues. Germline V gene data show CDR1 as MNHEY and CDR2 as SMNVEV (reference sequence). Trimming left V 6 bases short and J 3 bases short, with 11 bases between. The CDR3 is CASSLDLYTGELFF. In DNA, the CDR3 is TGTGCCAGCAGCTTAGACCTGTACACCGGGGAGCTGTTTTTT.

This clone was counted only a few times. The V gene is TRBV19, the J gene TRBJ2-1; a weak D match, TRBD1 (6 bases). Per germline, CDR1 LNHDA and CDR2 SQIVND (reference sequence). Trimming stripped 5 bases from V and 8 bases from J, with 13 bases between. CDR3 length equals 13 residues. CDR3 bases: TGTGCCAGTAGTGCGAACAGGGTGGATGAGCAGTTCTTC. It encodes CASSANRVDEQFF.

The chain combines TRBV25-1 with TRBJ1-1; D unresolved. The germline CDR1 and CDR2 sequences are MGHDK and SYGVNS. The CDR3 runs 13 residues. Trimming took off 7 bases at V and 0 bases at J, with 9 bases between the two ends. The CDR3 protein is CASISGMNTEAFF. DNA of the CDR3: TGTGCCAGCATCTCGGGTATGAACACTGAAGCTTTCTTT.

This clone was detected once. The V and J genes are TRBV7-9 and TRBJ2-1; TRBD1 matches at 11 bases. CDR1 SEHNR and CDR2 FQNEAQ come from the germline V gene (reference sequence). The J segment lost 3 bases and the V segment lost 3 bases, leaving 4 bases of the junction unmatched. CDR3 length: 16 residues. The CDR3 is CASSFRGTGGYNEQFF. The CDR3, as DNA: TGTGCCAGCAGCTTCCGCGGGACAGGGGGCTACAATGAGCAGTTCTTC.

The genes are TRBV7-2 and TRBJ1-5; D call uncertain. CDR1 is SGHTA and CDR2 is FQGNSA in the germline V gene. CDR3 length equals 13 residues. Trimming cost V 0 bases and J 7 bases, with 7 bases left between them. The CDR3 nucleotides are TGTGCCAGCAGCTTAGCGGGAGAGCAGCCCCAGCATTTT. It encodes CASSLAGEQPQHF.

Turning to this clone: Other DNA sequences of this sample code for an identical CDR3. The chain carries TRBV10-3 and TRBJ1-4; 7 bases are a match to TRBD1. The V and J ends lost 2 bases and 8 bases, in that order; junction bases with no gene match: 5. Per germline, CDR1 ENHRY and CDR2 SYGVKD. This CDR3 spans 14 amino acids. The CDR3 loop reads CAISERQGVEKLFF. The CDR3 DNA sequence: TGTGCCATCAGTGAGCGACAGGGCGTCGAAAAACTGTTTTTT.

This clone was recorded once. The chain's CDR3 is CASESEAKNIQYF. The DNA for the CDR3 is TGTGCCTCCGAGTCTGAGGCCAAAAACATTCAGTACTTC. The chain combines TRBV19 with TRBJ2-4; D is unresolved. This CDR3 has 13 residues. Looked up from germline, CDR1 is LNHDA and CDR2 is SQIVND (reference sequence). The V gene lost 11 bases and the J gene lost 1 base, with 12 bases spanning the gap.